The following is a T cell receptor (beta chain) sequence with its context. Its antigen is not known. This record comes from a study of CD8 T cells in Susac syndrome. Study-wide results and caveats: Total CD8+ repertoires held some 15 Susac-specific public clones, while CD8+ TEMRA repertoires held roughly five.

Germline V gene data show CDR1 as SQVTM and CDR2 as ANQGSEA. V shed 0 bases and J shed 12 bases, with 9 bases lying between them. The CDR3 contains 11 residues. Random-hexamer reverse transcription was applied to roughly 0.5 to 1 ug RNA. Amplification of TCR beta CDR3 spanned 54 Vbeta and 13 Jbeta via immunoSEQ multiplex PCR. TCRdb called the immunoSEQ multiplex PCR reads again in MiXCR, with one record for every CDR3 protein. The sample includes 84,000 or so distinct CDR3 sequences, around 94% of them seen just once. This receptor was obtained from a human donor with Susac syndrome. Sequenced input: CD8+ T cells from PBMCs. The rearrangement joins TRBV29-1 to TRBJ2-1; D uncertain. The CDR3 DNA follows: TGCAGCGTTGAAGATCGATCTCGGCAGTTCTTC. Amino acids: CSVEDRSRQFF.